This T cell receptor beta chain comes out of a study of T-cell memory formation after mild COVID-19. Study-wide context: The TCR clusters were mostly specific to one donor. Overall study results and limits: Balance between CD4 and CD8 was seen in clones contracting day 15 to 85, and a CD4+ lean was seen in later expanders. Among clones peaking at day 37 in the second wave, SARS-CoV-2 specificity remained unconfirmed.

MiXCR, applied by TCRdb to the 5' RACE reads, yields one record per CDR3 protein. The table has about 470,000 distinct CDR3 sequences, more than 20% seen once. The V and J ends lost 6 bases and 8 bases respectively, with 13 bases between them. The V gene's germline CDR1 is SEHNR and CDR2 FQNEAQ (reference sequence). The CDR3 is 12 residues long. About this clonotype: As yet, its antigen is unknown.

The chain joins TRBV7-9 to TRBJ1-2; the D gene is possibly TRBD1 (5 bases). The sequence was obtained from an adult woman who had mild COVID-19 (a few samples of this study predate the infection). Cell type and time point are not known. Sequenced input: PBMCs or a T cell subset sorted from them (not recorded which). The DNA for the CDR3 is TGTGCCAGCAGTGGACGATCAGGGGGCTACACCTTC. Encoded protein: CASSGRSGGYTF.